These 17 T cell receptor beta chains were sequenced from one sample in a study of CD8+CD57+ T cells in acquired aplastic anemia. Investigators profiled TCR beta VDJ and CDR3 from genomic DNA template. TCRdb re-derived calls from the reads in MiXCR, one entry per CDR3 protein. The sample holds more than 150,000 distinct CDR3 sequences; under 55% are singletons and the top ten take approximately 2.9%. Sequenced: sorted CD4+, CD8+, or CD8+CD57+ T cells (not recorded which) from PBMCs. These receptor sequences come from a human donor in good health.

As regards this clonotype: This may come from a read error, since a much larger clone is one base off. The chain is built from TRBV11-2 and TRBJ2-3, with TRBD2 as a possible D gene (6 bases). The germline CDR1 and CDR2 sequences are SGHAT and FQNNGV. This CDR3 has 15 amino acids. CDR3 nucleotide sequence: TGTGCCGGCAGCTTTCTTACGGGAGCCCCAGATACGCAGTATTTT. This codes for CAGSFLTGAPDTQYF.

The rearrangement links TRBV5-4 to TRBJ1-1; D is possibly TRBD1 (5 bases). Germline V gene sequence: CDR1 SGHNT, CDR2 YYREEE (reference sequence). The CDR3 is 16 amino acids. Trimming removed 0 bases at V and 2 bases at J, with 14 bases between. CDR3 sequence reads: CASSLALAGVNTEAFF. In nucleotides, the CDR3 is TGTGCCAGCAGCTTGGCCTTGGCGGGGGTCAACACTGAAGCTTTCTTT.

The chain carries TRBV24-1 and TRBJ2-1, with TRBD2 matching 12 bases. This CDR3 contains 18 residues. J lost 7 bases, V lost 4 bases, and 13 bases had no gene match. Germline V CDR1 and CDR2: KGHDR, SFDVKD. CDR3 sequence reads: CATSDSNLAGGPGNEQFF. The CDR3 DNA reads as TGTGCCACCAGTGACTCAAACCTAGCGGGGGGGCCTGGAAATGAGCAGTTCTTC.

The table lists this clonotype with a count of one. A much more abundant neighbour one base away suggests this may be a read error. The chain joins TRBV6-2 or TRBV6-3 to TRBJ2-7; 10 bases are a match to TRBD1. J lost 6 bases, V lost 4 bases, and 6 bases had no gene match. Looked up from germline, CDR1 is MNHEY and CDR2 is SVGEGT. The CDR3 spans 14 residues. The CDR3 is CASSSTGQGSEQYF. The CDR3 DNA follows: TGTGCCAGCAGTTCCACGGGACAGGGGAGCGAGCAGTACTTC.

This clonotype appeared a single time. The chain combines TRBV10-2 with TRBJ2-7; D may be TRBD1 (6 bases). This CDR3 region has 15 residues. V gave up 4 bases and J gave up 0 bases, with 13 bases separating them. CDR1 is WSHSY, CDR2 SAAADI, per germline. The CDR3, as DNA: TGCGCCAGCAGTGGGGGGACACCGAGCTCCTACGAGCAGTACTTC. Translated: CASSGGTPSSYEQYF.

This chain connects TRBV11-1 to TRBJ2-3, with 9 nucleotides matching TRBD1. The CDR3 has 18 amino acids. Germline values: CDR1 SGHAT, CDR2 FQDESV (reference sequence). Trimming at V came to 4 bases and at J to 1 base, leaving 12 bases not matched to a gene. This chain's CDR3 is CASSSNRGRSTGTDTQYF. The CDR3, as DNA: TGTGCCAGCAGCTCTAACAGGGGGCGATCCACTGGCACAGATACGCAGTATTTT.

This clonotype appeared many times. The rearrangement links TRBV24-1 to TRBJ2-7, with 9 positions matching TRBD2. There are 15 residues in the CDR3. Germline V gene data show CDR1 as KGHDR and CDR2 as SFDVKD. With V trimmed by 4 bases and J by 4 bases, 7 bases remained unmatched. CDR3 in DNA: TGTGCCACCAGTGACACAACTAGCGGGTCTTACGAGCAGTACTTC. Translated: CATSDTTSGSYEQYF.

Concerning this clonotype: A read error may account for a junction end that differs from germline. This rearrangement joins TRBV10-2 to TRBJ1-1; TRBD1 agrees at 7 bases. The CDR3 loop spans 13 amino acids. Germline-derived CDR1 and CDR2 are WSHSY and SAAADI. The CDR3 reads CAGSRQGNTEAFF. CDR3 nucleotides: TGCGCCGGCAGCCGACAGGGTAACACTGAAGCTTTCTTT.

Points on this clonotype: Just one base apart from a much larger clone, this may be a read error. The rearrangement uses TRBV9 and TRBJ2-2, with 7 bases fitting TRBD1. Germline values: CDR1 SGDLS, CDR2 YYNGEE. J gave up 5 bases and V 3 bases, and 10 bases lay outside the gene matches. The CDR3 has 16 residues. The CDR3 nucleotides read TGTGCCAGCAGCGGAGGGACGGGACAGCCAACCGGGGAGCTGTTTTTT. Residues: CASSGGTGQPTGELFF.

The CDR3 DNA sequence: TGCAGTGCTCCAGCCCCGGCTCTAGGCTCCTACGAGCAGTACTTC. Its protein product is CSAPAPALGSYEQYF. This rearrangement joins TRBV20-1 to TRBJ2-7; D remains unclear. Per the germline V gene, CDR1 is DFQATT and CDR2 is SNEGSKA (reference sequence). With 5 bases removed from V and 0 bases from J, the gap between germline ends came to 17 bases. This CDR3 contains 15 residues.

The CDR3 nucleotides are TGCGCCAGCAGTGAGCCTGGACTTCAAGAGACCCAGTACTTC. This gives the protein CASSEPGLQETQYF. The chain combines TRBV10-2 with TRBJ2-5, with D perhaps TRBD2 (5 bases). This CDR3 spans 14 amino acids. Germline CDR1 reads WSHSY; CDR2 reads SAAADI. V was pared by 2 bases and J by 2 bases, with 9 bases between.

This clonotype was picked up many times. J is TRBJ1-2 and V is TRBV7-2; 10 nucleotides agree with TRBD1. From germline, CDR1 is SGHTA and CDR2 FQGNSA. CDR3 length: 14 amino acids. Trimming removed 4 bases from V and 6 bases from J; junction bases left unmatched: 5. The CDR3 protein is CASSWRDRGDGYTF. The DNA for the CDR3 is TGTGCCAGCAGCTGGAGGGACAGGGGTGATGGCTACACCTTC.

This clonotype is a singleton in its sample. The genes are TRBV4-2 and TRBJ2-3, with TRBD2 matching over 14 bases. With 0 bases clipped from V and 3 bases from J, the junction kept 2 bases outside the gene matches. This CDR3 is built from 17 residues. Germline-derived CDR1 and CDR2 are LGHNA and YNFKEQ. The CDR3 DNA sequence: TGTGCCAGCAGCCAAGATAGGACTAGCGGGAGGACAGATACGCAGTATTTT. Translation: CASSQDRTSGRTDTQYF.

The chain recombines TRBV20-1 with TRBJ1-1; 8 nucleotides line up with TRBD1. Trimming at V came to 5 bases and at J to 3 bases, leaving 5 bases not matched to a gene. The germline gives CDR1 DFQATT, CDR2 SNEGSKA (reference sequence). The CDR3 is 13 amino acids. The DNA for the CDR3 is TGCAGTGCTCCGGACAGGGTGGACACTGAAGCTTTCTTT. It is translated as CSAPDRVDTEAFF.

This clonotype was seen many times. The chain is built from TRBV6-4 and TRBJ2-3; TRBD2 agrees at 8 bases. The J segment lost 4 bases and the V segment lost 0 bases, leaving 3 bases of the junction unmatched. CDR3 length: 15 amino acids. CDR1 is MRHNA and CDR2 is SNTAGT in the germline V gene. For the CDR3, the DNA is TGTGCCAGCAGTGACTCGACGGGGGGGCCAGATACGCAGTATTTT. Protein sequence: CASSDSTGGPDTQYF.

This clonotype was recorded at least ten times. The V gene is TRBV20-1, the J gene TRBJ2-1; D ambiguous. The CDR3 has 15 amino acids. Trimming took 5 bases from V and 0 from J, leaving 14 bases between them. Germline V gene lookup returns CDR1 DFQATT and CDR2 SNEGSKA (reference sequence). CDR3 DNA: TGCAGTGCTCCCCTGGTCGCGAACTCCTACAATGAGCAGTTCTTC. It encodes CSAPLVANSYNEQFF.

This clonotype was seen repeatedly, ten times or more. The chain links TRBV20-1 to TRBJ2-5; 8 bases match TRBD2. Germline CDR1 is DFQATT and CDR2 is SNEGSKA (reference sequence). V trimming: 1 base; J trimming: 1 base; junction bases outside the gene matches: 11. CDR3 size: 17 residues. The CDR3 DNA is TGCAGTGCTAGAGCCTTGGCGGGGGGCTCTATCCAAGAGACCCAGTACTTC. Its translation: CSARALAGGSIQETQYF.